These 22 T cell receptor beta chains originate from one sample sequenced in a study of T cells in Graves' hyperthyroidism and ophthalmopathy (dated by TCRdb to the late 2010s). The protocol used for the library was multiplex PCR. The sequencer listed for this sample is Illumina HiSeq 2000. The TCR beta CDR3 regions were amplified from the RNA transcripts. The TCR CDR3 was subjected to a first round of RT-PCR using the HTBI primer set and the Qiagen OneStep RT-PCR kit. Through fastp at Q25 and MiXCR, TCRdb rebuilt clones from the public reads, retaining in-frame beta chains. Rows with a matching CDR3 protein are joined into one entry that keeps the most common DNA and genes. The sample includes about 610,000 distinct CDR3 sequences, with approximately 15% observed a single time. The biggest ten clones account for around 3.5% of the sample. The sample taken for sequencing was blood. These receptors all come from a woman aged 40 to 49 with Graves' ophthalmopathy.

This sequence joins TRBV27 and TRBJ2-1, with D possibly matching TRBD1 (5 bases). Germline values: CDR1 MNHEY, CDR2 SMNVEV (reference sequence). The CDR3 runs 11 residues. With 8 bases removed from V and 9 bases from J, the gap between germline ends came to 11 bases. The CDR3 DNA reads as TGTGCCAGCCTTCAGGGTAGTGAGCAGTTCTTC. Encoded protein: CASLQGSEQFF.

This clonotype was seen more than once but under ten times. V and J are TRBV30 and TRBJ1-2, with D possibly TRBD1 on 6 matching bases. This CDR3 is built from 12 residues. V gave up 3 bases and J gave up 13 bases, with 18 bases separating them. Looked up from germline, CDR1 is GTSNPN and CDR2 is SVGIG (reference sequence). The CDR3 is CAWRLQQGYSTF. The CDR3 bases are TGTGCCTGGAGACTACAACAGGGATATAGCACCTTC.

This clonotype was seen more than once but under ten times. The chain has TRBV10-3 and TRBJ1-6; D uncertain. Germline V gene sequence: CDR1 ENHRY, CDR2 SYGVKD. The CDR3 loop spans 15 amino acids. Between the trimmed V and J ends, which lost 4 bases and 7 bases, there was a span of 14 bases. The CDR3 nucleotides read TGTGCCATCAGTGTGCTTAGGGATTTCAATTCACCCCTCCACTTT. Translation gives CAISVLRDFNSPLHF.

This clonotype has only a few counts. The V and J genes are TRBV7-9 and TRBJ1-5, with 8 bases matching TRBD1. The trim removed 5 bases at V and 3 bases at J, leaving 6 bases unmatched. This CDR3 spans 15 amino acids. Germline CDR1 and CDR2: SEHNR and FQNEAQ (reference sequence). The CDR3 here is CASSPWGQDNQPQHF. CDR3 nucleotide sequence: TGTGCCAGCAGCCCATGGGGACAGGACAATCAGCCCCAGCATTTT.

The chain joins TRBV7-9 to TRBJ2-5; a possible D gene is TRBD2 (6 bases). Per the germline V gene, CDR1 is SEHNR and CDR2 is FQNEAQ (reference sequence). The CDR3 extends over 14 amino acids. Trimming left V 1 base short and J 5 bases short, with 11 bases between. The CDR3 spells CASSLDSAGETQYF. The CDR3 DNA is TGTGCCAGCAGCTTAGACAGCGCGGGGGAGACCCAGTACTTC. The variable domain in full, with the rest retrieved from reference TRBV7-9 and TRBJ2-5, is DTGVSQNPRHKITKRGQNVTFRCDPISEHNRLYWYRQTLGQGPEFLTYFQNEAQLEKSRLLSDRFSAERPKGSFSTLEIQRTEQGDSAMYLCASSLDSAGETQYFGPGTRLLVL.

The rearrangement joins TRBV6-7 to TRBJ2-2; D unresolved. TRBV6-7 is recorded as an ORF, its role being uncertain. CDR3 size: 17 residues. V lost 3 bases to trimming and J lost 4 bases, with 18 bases between them. The CDR3, as DNA: TGTGCCAGCAGTTATACCTCCCCGCGGCGGACCACCGGGGAGCTGTTTTTT. Protein sequence: CASSYTSPRRTTGELFF.

The chain has TRBV7-8 and TRBJ1-6; D uncertain. Germline V gene data show CDR1 as SGHVS and CDR2 as FQNEAQ. The V end was cut by 2 bases, the J end by 7 bases, with 15 bases between. The CDR3 is made up of 16 amino acids. The CDR3 region is CASSLSLTARNSPLHF. The CDR3 DNA reads as TGTGCCAGCAGCTTATCCCTGACGGCGAGGAATTCACCCCTCCACTTT.

This clonotype was seen only a few times. The V gene is TRBV7-2, the J gene TRBJ2-1; D possibly uses TRBD1 or TRBD2 (6 bases each). From germline, CDR1 is SGHTA and CDR2 FQGNSA. This CDR3 contains 14 residues. The V gene lost 2 bases and the J gene lost 6 bases, with 11 bases spanning the gap. The CDR3 sequence: CASSLSTGANEQFF. CDR3 in DNA: TGTGCCAGCAGCTTAAGTACGGGGGCCAATGAGCAGTTCTTC.

A few counts support this clonotype. This sequence joins TRBV29-1 and TRBJ1-1; 10 bases match TRBD1. CDR3 size: 12 residues. Germline assignment: CDR1 SQVTM and CDR2 ANQGSEA. After removal of 4 bases from V and 4 bases from J, the junction contained 0 bases not matched to a gene. The CDR3 loop reads CSVGTGGTEAFF. DNA of the CDR3: TGCAGCGTTGGGACAGGGGGCACTGAAGCTTTCTTT.

The chain uses TRBV12-3 or TRBV12-4 and TRBJ1-6, with TRBD1 matching over 10 bases. CDR3 length equals 15 residues. The V gene end was trimmed by 7 bases and the J gene end by 8 bases; junction bases not matched to a gene: 8. The CDR3 nucleotides are TGTGCCAGCACCTCCGGGACAGGGGTTTATTCACCCCTCCACTTT. Translating it yields CASTSGTGVYSPLHF.

At least ten counts were recorded for this clonotype. As DNA, the CDR3 is TGCGCCAGCAGCCCTCAGGGGGCCGGGAGTTCACCCCTCCACTTT. Translation gives CASSPQGAGSSPLHF. The chain employs TRBV5-1 and TRBJ1-6; the match to TRBD1 covers 8 bases. CDR1 is SGHRS and CDR2 is YFSETQ in the germline V gene. The CDR3 consists of 15 residues. The ends lost 4 bases at V and 9 bases at J; junction bases unmatched: 9. Variable domain in full (rest from reference TRBV5-1 and TRBJ1-6): KAGVTQTPRYLIKTRGQQVTLSCSPISGHRSVSWYQQTPGQGLQFLFEYFSETQRNKGNFPGRFSGRQFSNSRSEMNVSTLELGDSALYLCASSPQGAGSSPLHFGNGTRLTVT.

This clonotype was found many times. V usage is TRBV5-6 and J usage is TRBJ1-5; no clear D. The CDR3 consists of 12 residues. The V end was cut by 7 bases, the J end by 6 bases, with 11 bases between. In germline, CDR1 is SGHDT, CDR2 YYEEEE. CDR3 DNA: TGTGCCAGCCGCACCGCGAGTCAGCCCCAGCATTTT. This sequence encodes CASRTASQPQHF.

On this clonotype itself: This may come from a read error, since a much larger clone is one base off. The CDR3 does not close with the conserved phenylalanine or tryptophan, likely indicating a read error. This rearrangement joins TRBV28 to TRBJ2-3; 8 positions agree with TRBD1. This CDR3 is 15 amino acids long. CDR1 is MDHEN, CDR2 SYDVKM, per germline. The chain's CDR3 is CASLSGQGRTDTQYS. CDR3 nucleotides: TGTGCTTCTCTTTCTGGACAGGGACGGACAGATACGCAGTATTCT.

This clonotype was recorded many times. The chain links TRBV3-1 to TRBJ2-7, with TRBD1 matching 9 bases. Germline trimming cut 7 bases from V and 3 bases from J; bases unmatched to any gene: 7. The V gene's germline CDR1 is LGHDT and CDR2 YNNKEL (reference sequence). The CDR3 runs 14 residues. The CDR3 is CASTPGTGLYEQYF. The CDR3 DNA follows: TGTGCCAGCACCCCCGGGACAGGGCTCTACGAGCAGTACTTC.

In this sample, this clonotype turned up many times. The J gene is TRBJ1-4, the V gene TRBV2; D is undetermined. Germline assignment: CDR1 SNHLY and CDR2 FYNNEI. The CDR3 has 14 residues. V lost 7 bases, J lost 4 bases, and 13 bases lay in between. The CDR3 reads CASKEGSSNEKLFF. CDR3 in DNA: TGTGCCAGCAAGGAGGGTTCGAGTAATGAAAAACTGTTTTTT.

In this sample, this clonotype turned up a few times. The genes are TRBV28 and TRBJ1-1, with D uncertain. The germline gives CDR1 MDHEN, CDR2 SYDVKM. The V gene lost 3 bases and the J gene lost 4 bases, with 9 bases spanning the gap. This CDR3 spans 13 amino acids. CDR3 sequence (DNA): TGTGCCAGCAGTTTCAGGTGGGGCACTGAAGCTTTCTTT. Its protein product is CASSFRWGTEAFF.

V usage is TRBV3-1 and J usage is TRBJ2-5; a possible D gene is TRBD2 (6 bases). Germline loops: CDR1 LGHDT, CDR2 YNNKEL (reference sequence). Trimming removed 3 bases at V and 14 bases at J, with 19 bases between. This CDR3 region has 13 residues. The CDR3 DNA reads as TGTGCCAGCAGCCAGAACCACGGGGGAGTGGTTTACTTC. Amino acids: CASSQNHGGVVYF.

The sample holds many counts of this clonotype. The chain employs TRBV20-1 and TRBJ2-7, with TRBD2 matching over 11 bases. The length of the CDR3 is 15 residues. Germline-derived CDR1 and CDR2 are DFQATT and SNEGSKA (reference sequence). V was clipped by 1 base and J by 7 bases; unmatched bases: 9. The CDR3 DNA is TGCAGTGCTAGAGCGACTAGCGGGATAGAAGTTGAGCAGTACTTC. Amino acids: CSARATSGIEVEQYF.

This rearrangement joins TRBV27 to TRBJ2-3; 10 positions match TRBD1. Trimming at V came to 1 base and at J to 4 bases, leaving 5 bases not matched to a gene. The CDR3 runs 16 residues. Germline V gene sequence: CDR1 MNHEY, CDR2 SMNVEV (reference sequence). CDR3 DNA: TGTGCCAGCAGTTTATTGGGACAGGGGAGGGCAGATACGCAGTATTTT. Its translation is CASSLLGQGRADTQYF.

In its sample, this clonotype was seen a few times. V is TRBV5-5 and J is TRBJ2-7; weak D call: TRBD2 (5 bases). CDR1 SGHKS and CDR2 YYEKEE come from the germline V gene (reference sequence). V lost 0 bases and J 6 bases, leaving 10 bases between the germline ends. The CDR3 is 13 residues long. CDR3 in DNA: TGTGCCAGCAGCTTGGGGTTGGAGGCCGAGCAGTACTTC. It specifies CASSLGLEAEQYF. The full variable domain, its missing parts supplied by reference TRBV5-5 and TRBJ2-7, is DAGVTQSPTHLIKTRGQQVTLRCSPISGHKSVSWYQQVLGQGPQFIFQYYEKEERGRGNFPDRFSARQFPNYSSELNVNALLLGDSALYLCASSLGLEAEQYFGPGTRLTVT.

The rearrangement joins TRBV20-1 to TRBJ2-7, with 13 nucleotides matching TRBD2. J gave up 2 bases and V 1 base, and 5 bases lay outside the gene matches. Germline V gene sequence: CDR1 DFQATT, CDR2 SNEGSKA (reference sequence). CDR3 length: 16 amino acids. CDR3 residues: CSARGFGLAGAYEQYF. CDR3 in DNA: TGCAGTGCTAGAGGATTCGGACTAGCGGGAGCCTACGAGCAGTACTTC.

This clonotype came up many times. The chain carries TRBV11-2 and TRBJ2-1; D is possibly TRBD2 (6 bases). From germline, CDR1 is SGHAT and CDR2 FQNNGV. The V end lost 5 bases, the J end lost 0 bases, and 14 bases lay between the germline ends. This CDR3 has 16 amino acids. The CDR3 protein is CASSRRGSSSYNEQFF. Written as DNA, the CDR3 is TGTGCCAGCAGCCGCCGGGGGTCGAGCTCCTACAATGAGCAGTTCTTC.